This T cell receptor (beta chain) was found in a study of blood T cell repertoires in COVID-19. Whole-study context: The origin of the acute and convalescent COVID-19 samples was the United States, Italy and Spain. PBMCs, B-cell-depleted T cells, or T cells provided the cDNA or gDNA that made up the material.

This CDR3 region has 14 residues. CDR1 MNHEY and CDR2 SVGAGI come from the germline V gene. Between the trimmed V and J ends, which lost 2 bases and 3 bases, there was a span of 7 bases. Under the authors' procedure: Amplification of reference gene primers was used by the study to estimate nucleated cell counts. Method: immunoSEQ multiplex PCR; TCRdb's copy keeps in-frame clones and lacks some. Clone size and V and J calls were adopted from that table, with D and trimming inferred from the DNA. The data contain about 230,000 clones, around 82% of them singletons. This sequence joins TRBV6-5 and TRBJ1-4; D gene uncertain. This clonotype originated in a man aged 35-49 years with active or convalescent COVID-19. The sequenced material came from peripheral blood. CDR3 protein: CASSYGEANEKLFF. In nucleotides, the CDR3 is TGTGCCAGCAGTTACGGAGAAGCTAATGAAAAACTGTTTTTT.